This T cell receptor beta chain was retrieved from a study of blood T cell repertoires in COVID-19. The table lists this clone with a count of one. Sequenced by immunoSEQ multiplex PCR; TCRdb stores in-frame clones only, minus some. Here the sample spans some 100,000 clones, about nine tenths being singletons. The V gene's germline CDR1 is SEHNR and CDR2 FQNEAQ (reference sequence). This CDR3 has 13 residues. The V gene end was trimmed by 7 bases and the J gene end by 7 bases; junction bases not matched to a gene: 6. The source is a human donor with active COVID-19. The donor label of this sample is uncertain. The chain has TRBV7-9 and TRBJ2-4; 8 bases agree with TRBD1. Sequenced sample: peripheral blood. The CDR3 here is CASTTGGANIQYF. In nucleotides, the CDR3 is TGTGCCAGCACAACAGGGGGAGCGAACATTCAGTACTTC.